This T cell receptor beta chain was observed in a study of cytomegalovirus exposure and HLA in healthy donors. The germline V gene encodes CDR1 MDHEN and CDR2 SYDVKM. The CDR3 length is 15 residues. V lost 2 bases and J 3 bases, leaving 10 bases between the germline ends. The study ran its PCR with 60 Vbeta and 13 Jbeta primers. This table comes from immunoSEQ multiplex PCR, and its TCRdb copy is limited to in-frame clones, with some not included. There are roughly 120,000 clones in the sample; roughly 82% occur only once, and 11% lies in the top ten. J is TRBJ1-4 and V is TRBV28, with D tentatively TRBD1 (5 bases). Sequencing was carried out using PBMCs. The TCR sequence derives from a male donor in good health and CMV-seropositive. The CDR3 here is CASSLQGSANEKLFF. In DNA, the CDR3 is TGTGCCAGCAGTTTACAGGGCTCGGCTAATGAAAAACTGTTTTTT.